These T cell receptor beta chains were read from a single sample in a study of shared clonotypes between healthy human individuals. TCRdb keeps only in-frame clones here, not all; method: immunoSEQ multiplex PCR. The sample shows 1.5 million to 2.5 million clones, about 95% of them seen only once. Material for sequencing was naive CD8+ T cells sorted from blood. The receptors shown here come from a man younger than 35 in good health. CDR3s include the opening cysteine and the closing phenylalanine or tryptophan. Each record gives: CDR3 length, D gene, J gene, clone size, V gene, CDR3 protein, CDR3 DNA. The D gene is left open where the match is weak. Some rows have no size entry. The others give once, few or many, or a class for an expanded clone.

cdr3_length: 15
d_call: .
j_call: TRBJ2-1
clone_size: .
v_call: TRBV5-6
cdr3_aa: CASSLEEDVYDEQFF
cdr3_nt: TGTGCCAGCAGCTTAGAAGAGGACGTATACGATGAGCAGTTCTTC

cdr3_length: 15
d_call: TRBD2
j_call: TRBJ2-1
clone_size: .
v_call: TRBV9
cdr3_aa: CASSVAGTSQNEQFF
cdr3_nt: TGTGCCAGCAGCGTGGCCGGGACTAGCCAAAATGAGCAGTTCTTC

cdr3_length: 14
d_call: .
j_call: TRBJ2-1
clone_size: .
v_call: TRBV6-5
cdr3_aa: CASSSPGPYNEQFF
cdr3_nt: TGTGCCAGCAGTTCCCCTGGCCCCTACAATGAGCAGTTCTTC

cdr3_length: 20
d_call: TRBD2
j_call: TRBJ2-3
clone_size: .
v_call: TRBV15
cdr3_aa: CATSRDGTSGSILRTDTQYF
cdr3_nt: TGTGCCACCAGCAGAGATGGGACTAGCGGGAGTATTTTGAGGACAGATACGCAGTATTTT

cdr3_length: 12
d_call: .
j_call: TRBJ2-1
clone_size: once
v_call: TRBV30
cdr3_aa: CAWSTGYNEQFF
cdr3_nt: TGTGCCTGGAGTACCGGATACAATGAGCAGTTCTTC

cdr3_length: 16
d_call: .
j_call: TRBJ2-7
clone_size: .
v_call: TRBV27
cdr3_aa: CASSLSFGDNSYEQYF
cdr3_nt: TGTGCCAGCAGTTTATCATTTGGGGACAACTCCTACGAGCAGTACTTC

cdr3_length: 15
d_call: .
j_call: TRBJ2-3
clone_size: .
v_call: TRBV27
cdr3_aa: CASSLMGRFPDTQYF
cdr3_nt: TGTGCCAGCAGTTTAATGGGGAGATTTCCAGATACGCAGTATTTT

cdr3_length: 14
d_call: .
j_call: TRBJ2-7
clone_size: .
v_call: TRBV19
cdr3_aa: CASSHAGSSYEQYF
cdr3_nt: TGTGCCAGTAGCCACGCAGGGAGCTCCTACGAGCAGTACTTC

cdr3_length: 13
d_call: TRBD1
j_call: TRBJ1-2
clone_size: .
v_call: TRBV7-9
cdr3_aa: CASSLGQGYGYTF
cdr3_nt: TGTGCCAGCAGCTTAGGACAGGGATATGGCTACACCTTC

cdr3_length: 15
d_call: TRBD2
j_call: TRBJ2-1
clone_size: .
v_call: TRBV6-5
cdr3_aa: CASSYSSGGNNEQFF
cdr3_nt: TGTGCCAGCAGTTACTCTAGCGGGGGGAACAATGAGCAGTTCTTC

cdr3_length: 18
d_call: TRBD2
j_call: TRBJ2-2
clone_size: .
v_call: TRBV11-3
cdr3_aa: CASSLEFWRGANTGELFF
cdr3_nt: TGTGCCAGCAGCTTAGAGTTCTGGCGGGGGGCGAACACCGGGGAGCTGTTTTTT

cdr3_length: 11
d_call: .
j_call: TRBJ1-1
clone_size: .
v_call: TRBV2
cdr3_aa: CADLEEDEAFF
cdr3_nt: TGTGCCGACCTTGAAGAGGATGAAGCTTTCTTT

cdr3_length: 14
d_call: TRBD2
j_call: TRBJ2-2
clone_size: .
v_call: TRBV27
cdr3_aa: CASSWTSEAGELFF
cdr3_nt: TGTGCCAGCAGCTGGACTAGCGAAGCCGGGGAGCTGTTTTTT

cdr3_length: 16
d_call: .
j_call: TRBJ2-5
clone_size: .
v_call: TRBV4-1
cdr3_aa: CASSQDRNRDQETQYF
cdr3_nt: TGCGCCAGCAGCCAGGATCGGAACAGGGATCAAGAGACCCAGTACTTC

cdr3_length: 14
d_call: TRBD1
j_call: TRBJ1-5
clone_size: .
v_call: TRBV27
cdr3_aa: CASSLSQGRQSQHF
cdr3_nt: TGTGCCAGCAGTCTCTCACAGGGGCGTCAGTCCCAGCATTTT

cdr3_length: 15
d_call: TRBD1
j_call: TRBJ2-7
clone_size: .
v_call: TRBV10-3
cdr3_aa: CAIREPGQGGYEQYF
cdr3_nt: TGTGCCATCAGGGAGCCCGGACAGGGGGGCTACGAGCAGTACTTC

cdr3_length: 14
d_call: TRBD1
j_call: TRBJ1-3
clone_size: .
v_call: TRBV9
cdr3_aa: CASSGDSSGNTIYF
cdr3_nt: TGTGCCAGCAGCGGGGACAGCTCTGGAAACACCATATATTTT

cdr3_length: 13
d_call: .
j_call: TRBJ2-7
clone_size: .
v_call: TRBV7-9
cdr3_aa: CASSLVTRYEQYF
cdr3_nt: TGTGCCAGCAGCTTAGTCACGCGGTACGAGCAGTACTTC

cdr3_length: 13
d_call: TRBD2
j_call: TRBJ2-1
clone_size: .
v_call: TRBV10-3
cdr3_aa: CAVLSGSYNEQFF
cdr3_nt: TGTGCCGTCCTTAGCGGGAGTTACAATGAGCAGTTCTTC

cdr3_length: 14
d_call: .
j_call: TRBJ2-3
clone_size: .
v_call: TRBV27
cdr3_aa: CASSLRSFTDTQYF
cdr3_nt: TGTGCCAGCAGTTTAAGAAGCTTCACAGATACGCAGTATTTT

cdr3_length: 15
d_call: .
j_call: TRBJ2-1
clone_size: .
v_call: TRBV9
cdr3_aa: CASSVVGGGLNEQFF
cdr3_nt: TGTGCCAGCAGCGTAGTGGGAGGCGGACTGAATGAGCAGTTCTTC

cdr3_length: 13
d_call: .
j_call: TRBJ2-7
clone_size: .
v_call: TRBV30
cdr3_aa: CASLAQGSYEQYF
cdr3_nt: TGTGCCTCCTTGGCGCAGGGTTCCTACGAGCAGTACTTC

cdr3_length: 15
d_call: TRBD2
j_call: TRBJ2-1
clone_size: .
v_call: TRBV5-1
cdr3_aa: CASSLRTSTYNEQFF
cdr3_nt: TGCGCCAGCAGTTTGCGGACTAGTACCTACAATGAGCAGTTCTTC

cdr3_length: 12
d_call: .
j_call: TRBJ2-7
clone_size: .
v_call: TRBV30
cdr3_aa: CAWSLGNAEQYF
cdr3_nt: TGTGCCTGGTCGCTAGGGAACGCCGAGCAGTACTTC

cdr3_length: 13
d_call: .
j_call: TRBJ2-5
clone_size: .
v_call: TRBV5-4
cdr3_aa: CASSLRPAETQYF
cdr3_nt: TGTGCCAGCAGCTTGAGGCCAGCTGAGACCCAGTACTTC

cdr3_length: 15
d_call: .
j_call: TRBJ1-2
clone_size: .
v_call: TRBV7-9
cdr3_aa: CASSSVGRGAGGYTF
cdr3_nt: TGTGCCAGCAGCTCCGTTGGAAGGGGCGCTGGTGGCTACACCTTC

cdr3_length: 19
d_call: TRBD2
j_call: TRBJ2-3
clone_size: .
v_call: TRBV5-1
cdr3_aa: CASSLAPSGSISSTDTQYF
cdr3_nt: TGCGCCAGCAGCTTGGCCCCTAGCGGGAGCATATCGAGCACAGATACGCAGTATTTT

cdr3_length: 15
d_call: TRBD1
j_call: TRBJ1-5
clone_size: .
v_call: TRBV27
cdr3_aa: CASSLLGQLNQPQHF
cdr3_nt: TGTGCCAGCAGTTTATTGGGACAGCTGAATCAGCCCCAGCATTTT

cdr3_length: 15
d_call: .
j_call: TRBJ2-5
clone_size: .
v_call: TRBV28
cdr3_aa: CASTLTSGSQETQYF
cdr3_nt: TGTGCCAGCACCTTAACGTCGGGGTCCCAAGAGACCCAGTACTTC

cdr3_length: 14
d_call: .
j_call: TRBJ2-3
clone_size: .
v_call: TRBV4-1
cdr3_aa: CASSQVGRTDTQYF
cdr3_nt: TGCGCCAGCAGCCAAGTTGGGCGCACAGATACGCAGTATTTT

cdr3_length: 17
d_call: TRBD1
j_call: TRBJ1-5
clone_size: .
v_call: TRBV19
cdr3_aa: CASSIDTLDRGNQPQHF
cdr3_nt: TGTGCCAGTAGTATAGACACCCTCGACAGGGGCAATCAGCCCCAGCATTTT

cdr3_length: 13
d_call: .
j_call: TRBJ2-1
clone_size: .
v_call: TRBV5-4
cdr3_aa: CASSKTGTNEQFF
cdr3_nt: TGTGCCAGCAGCAAAACAGGGACAAATGAGCAGTTCTTC

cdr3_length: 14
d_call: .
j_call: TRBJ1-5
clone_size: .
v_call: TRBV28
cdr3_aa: CASNLGSSNQPQHF
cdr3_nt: TGTGCCAGCAACCTAGGCAGCAGCAATCAGCCCCAGCATTTT

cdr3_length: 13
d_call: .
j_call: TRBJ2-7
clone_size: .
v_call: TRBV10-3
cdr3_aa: CAISAQLSYEQYF
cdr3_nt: TGTGCCATCAGTGCACAGCTCTCCTACGAGCAGTACTTC

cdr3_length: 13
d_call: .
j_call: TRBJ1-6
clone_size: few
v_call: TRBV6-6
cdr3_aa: CASSSRDGSPLHF
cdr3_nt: TGTGCCAGCAGTTCCAGGGATGGTTCACCCCTCCACTTT

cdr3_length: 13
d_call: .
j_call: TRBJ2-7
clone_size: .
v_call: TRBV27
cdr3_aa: CASSRTEAYEQYF
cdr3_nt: TGTGCCAGCAGCCGGACGGAAGCCTACGAGCAGTACTTC

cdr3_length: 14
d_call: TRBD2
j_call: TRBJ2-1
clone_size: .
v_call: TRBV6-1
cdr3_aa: CASGGSGVYNEQFF
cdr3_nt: TGTGCCAGCGGTGGCAGCGGGGTCTACAATGAGCAGTTCTTC

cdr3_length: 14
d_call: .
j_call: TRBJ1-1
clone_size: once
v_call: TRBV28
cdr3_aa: CASSPRNGDTEAFF
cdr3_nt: TGTGCCAGCAGTCCCCGGAACGGGGACACTGAAGCTTTCTTT

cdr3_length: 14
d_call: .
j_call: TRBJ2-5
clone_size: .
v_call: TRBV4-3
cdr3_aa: CASSRLTGGETQYF
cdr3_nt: TGCGCCAGCAGCCGGTTGACAGGTGGAGAGACCCAGTACTTC

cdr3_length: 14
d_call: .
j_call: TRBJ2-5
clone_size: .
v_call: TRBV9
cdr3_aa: CASSDSGVQETQYF
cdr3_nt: TGTGCCAGCAGCGATTCAGGGGTCCAAGAGACCCAGTACTTC

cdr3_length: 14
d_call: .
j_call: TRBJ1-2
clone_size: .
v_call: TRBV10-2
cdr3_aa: CASSEPDEGVGYTF
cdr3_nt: TGCGCCAGCAGTGAGCCGGACGAGGGGGTAGGCTACACCTTC

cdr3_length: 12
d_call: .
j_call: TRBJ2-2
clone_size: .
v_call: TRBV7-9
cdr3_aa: CASSYMTGELFF
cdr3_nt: TGTGCCAGCAGCTATATGACCGGGGAGCTGTTTTTT